One TCR beta chain is described in this entry. Survey-level TCR beta sequencing used the immunoSEQ assay. Sequenced by immunoSEQ multiplex PCR; TCRdb stores in-frame clones only, minus some. The repertoire consists of under 65,000 clones, with approximately 93% occurring once and the leading ten covering about 10%. Germline V CDR1 and CDR2: LNHNV, YYDKDF (reference sequence). With 1 base removed from V and 3 bases from J, the gap between germline ends came to 10 bases. CDR3 size: 14 residues. The sequence derives from a man aged 35 to 55 with rheumatoid arthritis. The material sequenced was PBMCs. V is TRBV15 and J is TRBJ2-7; D gene uncertain. The chain's CDR3 is CATSRVRLSYEQYF. DNA of the CDR3: TGTGCCACCAGCAGAGTACGGCTTAGCTACGAGCAGTACTTC.